This TCR beta chain was captured in a study of blood T cell repertoires in COVID-19. Sequencing used immunoSEQ multiplex PCR; TCRdb keeps in-frame clones, though not all of them. The sample holds roughly 54,000 clones, roughly 86% seen once. This clone was found a few times. The CDR3 is made up of 11 amino acids. V lost 5 bases to trimming and J lost 14 bases; unmatched junction nucleotides: 10. Germline CDR1 reads DFQATT; CDR2 reads SNEGSKA (reference sequence). The TCR comes from a woman between 55 and 75 years old with acute or convalescent COVID-19. J is TRBJ2-3 and V is TRBV20-1; 7 nucleotides match TRBD2. The sample consisted of peripheral blood. Here the CDR3 reads CSARGLGHLYF. The CDR3 nucleotides are TGCAGTGCTCGTGGACTAGGGCATTTGTATTTT.